The 30 T cell receptor beta chains below were found in one sample sequenced in a study of blood T cell repertoires in COVID-19. Generated by immunoSEQ multiplex PCR, the TCRdb table keeps only in-frame clones and is missing some. The table shows fewer than 350,000 clones, with 89% occurring only once. Material for sequencing was PBMCs or T cells enriched from blood (not recorded which). Receptors were obtained from a woman aged 40-49 years who had recovered from COVID-19.

The V call is TRBV5-1, the J call TRBJ2-7; 9 bases agree with TRBD1. Looked up from germline, CDR1 is SGHRS and CDR2 is YFSETQ. V gave up 3 bases and J gave up 3 bases; unmatched junction bases: 7. The CDR3 has 15 amino acids. The CDR3 DNA is TGCGCCAGCAGCTCAGGGACAGGGTCGTTCTACGAGCAGTACTTC. Protein sequence: CASSSGTGSFYEQYF.

This chain connects TRBV24-1 to TRBJ2-3; D is perhaps TRBD1 (6 bases). The CDR3 runs 14 residues. CDR1 is KGHDR and CDR2 is SFDVKD in the germline V gene. The V end lost 7 bases, the J end lost 2 bases, and 12 bases lay between the germline ends. The CDR3 loop reads CATSPGQLTDTQYF. Written as DNA, the CDR3 is TGTGCCACCAGCCCCGGACAGCTCACAGATACGCAGTATTTT.

This clone was detected only a few times. This sample also contains other DNA sequences that code for the same CDR3. The V gene is TRBV19, the J gene TRBJ2-7, with a possible D match to TRBD1 (6 bases). The V end was cut by 8 bases, the J end by 6 bases, with 14 bases between. Germline V gene lookup returns CDR1 LNHDA and CDR2 SQIVND (reference sequence). The CDR3 is 12 residues long. CDR3 DNA sequence: TGTGCCAGTCTAGGGGGTTCGGGCGAGCAGTACTTC. Its protein is CASLGGSGEQYF.

The chain combines TRBV24-1 with TRBJ1-4; 8 bases fit TRBD1. This CDR3 has 16 amino acids. Germline CDR1 KGHDR, CDR2 SFDVKD. J lost 8 bases, V lost 3 bases, and 10 bases had no gene match. CDR3 sequence: CATSDPSGGENEKLFF. The CDR3 DNA is TGTGCCACCAGTGATCCCTCAGGGGGCGAAAACGAAAAACTGTTTTTT.

The rearrangement joins TRBV30 to TRBJ2-7, with TRBD2 matching 12 bases. Germline V gene lookup returns CDR1 GTSNPN and CDR2 SVGIG (reference sequence). The CDR3 runs 14 residues. The trim removed 6 bases at V and 1 base at J, leaving 4 bases unmatched. The CDR3 DNA sequence: TGTGCCTGTTATCTAGCGGGAGGGTCCTACGAGCAGTACTTC. It specifies CACYLAGGSYEQYF.

J is TRBJ2-5 and V is TRBV14, with TRBD1 as a possible D gene (5 bases). Germline assignment: CDR1 SGHDN and CDR2 FVKESK. This CDR3 is built from 15 residues. Deletions cut 6 bases from V and 4 bases from J, with 18 bases between. CDR3 amino acids: CASSPSPQVRETQYF. CDR3 sequence (DNA): TGTGCCAGCAGTCCGTCCCCACAGGTTAGAGAGACCCAGTACTTC. Complete variable domain (other parts from reference TRBV14 and TRBJ2-5): EAGVTQFPSHSVIEKGQTVTLRCDPISGHDNLYWYRRVMGKEIKFLLHFVKESKQDESGMPNNRFLAERTGGTYSTLKVQPAELEDSGVYFCASSPSPQVRETQYFGPGTRLLVL.

This clone was seen only once. This sequence joins TRBV7-9 and TRBJ1-1; the match to TRBD1 covers 7 bases. Germline CDR1 and CDR2: SEHNR and FQNEAQ (reference sequence). Trimming took 4 bases from V and 6 from J; bases not matched to a gene: 5. CDR3 length: 13 residues. The CDR3 is CASSSLTGSEAFF. As DNA, the CDR3 is TGTGCCAGCAGCTCCCTGACAGGGTCTGAAGCTTTCTTT.

This chain links TRBV11-2 with TRBJ2-7, with D possibly matching TRBD2 (5 bases). Trimming took 4 bases from V and 2 from J, leaving 9 bases between them. The CDR3 sequence is 13 residues long. Germline lookup yields CDR1 SGHAT and CDR2 FQNNGV. The CDR3 loop reads CASSSEGTYEQYF. The DNA of the CDR3 is TGTGCCAGCAGCTCCGAGGGAACCTACGAGCAGTACTTC.

The chain is built from TRBV7-6 and TRBJ2-1; a weak D match, TRBD2 (5 bases). CDR3 size: 13 residues. CDR1 is SGHVS and CDR2 is FNYEAQ in the germline V gene. V was pared by 1 base and J by 15 bases, with 16 bases between. The CDR3 DNA is TGTGCCAGCAGCTTAGGCCCAGGCGGGTCAGGGTTCTTC. Translating gives CASSLGPGGSGFF.

This clone showed up just once. V and J are TRBV10-3 and TRBJ2-1; D call uncertain. Per germline, CDR1 ENHRY and CDR2 SYGVKD. The CDR3 extends over 12 amino acids. Trimming stripped 4 bases from V and 8 bases from J, with 9 bases between. The chain's CDR3 is CAISAVPDEQFF. In DNA, the CDR3 is TGTGCCATCAGTGCCGTTCCCGATGAGCAGTTCTTC.

CDR3 loop: CASSPWDNDNEQFF. In DNA form, the CDR3 reads TGTGCCAGCTCACCTTGGGACAACGACAATGAGCAGTTCTTC. The rearrangement links TRBV18 to TRBJ2-1, with D perhaps matching TRBD1 (6 bases). CDR1 and CDR2 from the germline V gene are KGHSH and LQKENI. The CDR3 spans 14 residues. V lost 3 bases and J lost 5, with 11 bases in between.

The rearrangement uses TRBV2 and TRBJ1-1; D is perhaps TRBD1 (6 bases). The germline gives CDR1 SNHLY, CDR2 FYNNEI. V was cut by 6 bases and J by 5 bases, with 22 bases left in between. This CDR3 has 16 residues. The CDR3 coding sequence is TGTGCCAGCAGCCCCGCCCTCAGAGGGGGAGGGACTGAAGCTTTCTTT. Encoded protein: CASSPALRGGGTEAFF.

This clone was counted once. The genes are TRBV7-9 and TRBJ1-2; a possible D gene is TRBD1 (6 bases). Germline V gene lookup returns CDR1 SEHNR and CDR2 FQNEAQ (reference sequence). V was clipped by 4 bases and J by 7 bases, with 13 bases between them. This CDR3 has 13 residues. CDR3 residues: CASSSDRFSGYTF. In DNA form, the CDR3 reads TGTGCCAGCAGCTCCGACAGGTTCTCTGGCTACACCTTC.

The CDR3 nucleotides read TGTGCCAGCACCAGCGGGGGGGCGCGTGACTATGGCTACACCTTC. Translating it yields CASTSGGARDYGYTF. The chain combines TRBV5-4 with TRBJ1-2; the D gene is possibly TRBD1 (6 bases). The CDR3 length is 15 residues. Trimming took off 6 bases at V and 3 bases at J, with 18 bases between the two ends. CDR1 SGHNT and CDR2 YYREEE come from the germline V gene (reference sequence).

The sample holds a few counts of this clone. The J gene is TRBJ1-1, the V gene TRBV2; no clear D. This CDR3 comprises 14 residues. Trimming pared 4 bases from V and 1 base from J, leaving 10 bases between. The germline gives CDR1 SNHLY, CDR2 FYNNEI. CDR3 DNA sequence: TGTGCCAGCAGTGGCCAGACAAAGAACACTGAAGCTTTCTTT. Protein product: CASSGQTKNTEAFF.

The J gene is TRBJ2-3, the V gene TRBV7-2; D gene uncertain. CDR3 length: 15 residues. Germline CDR1 is SGHTA and CDR2 is FQGNSA. V dropped 5 bases and J dropped 1 base, with 13 bases sitting between them. As DNA, the CDR3 is TGTGCCAGCAGCCAAGAGTACTACCGCACAGATACGCAGTATTTT. Its protein is CASSQEYYRTDTQYF.

This clone was recorded only once. The genes are TRBV19 and TRBJ2-2, with 15 nucleotides matching TRBD2. The germline V gene has CDR1 LNHDA and CDR2 SQIVND (reference sequence). V was pared by 5 bases and J by 8 bases, with 6 bases of the junction left unmatched. The CDR3 contains 16 residues. The CDR3 DNA sequence: TGTGCCAGTAGTCCCCGGGGGACTAGCGGGAGGGGGGAGCTGTTTTTT. It specifies CASSPRGTSGRGELFF. The variable domain in full, with the rest retrieved from reference TRBV19 and TRBJ2-2, is DGGITQSPKYLFRKEGQNVTLSCEQNLNHDAMYWYRQDPGQGLRLIYYSQIVNDFQKGDIAEGYSVSREKKESFPLTVTSAQKNPTAFYLCASSPRGTSGRGELFFGEGSRLTVL.

The V call is TRBV5-1, the J call TRBJ1-4; weak D call: TRBD1 (6 bases). V lost 2 bases and J lost 5, with 10 bases in between. The CDR3 sequence is 14 residues long. Germline loops: CDR1 SGHRS, CDR2 YFSETQ. Here the CDR3 reads CASSFTTGNEKLFF. DNA for the CDR3: TGCGCCAGCAGCTTTACGACAGGAAATGAAAAACTGTTTTTT. Variable domain in full (rest from reference TRBV5-1 and TRBJ1-4): KAGVTQTPRYLIKTRGQQVTLSCSPISGHRSVSWYQQTPGQGLQFLFEYFSETQRNKGNFPGRFSGRQFSNSRSEMNVSTLELGDSALYLCASSFTTGNEKLFFGSGTQLSVL.

The chain couples TRBV7-8 to TRBJ1-6, with 8 bases lining up with TRBD1. Trimming removed 7 bases from V and 10 bases from J; junction bases left unmatched: 9. The germline CDR1 and CDR2 sequences are SGHVS and FQNEAQ. This CDR3 contains 14 residues. The CDR3 region is CASTFGQGGSPLHF. As DNA, the CDR3 is TGTGCCAGCACCTTCGGACAGGGAGGATCACCCCTCCACTTT.

This chain links TRBV10-3 with TRBJ2-5; D perhaps matches TRBD1 (6 bases). CDR3 length: 15 amino acids. V shed 0 bases and J shed 4 bases, with 12 bases lying between them. Germline V CDR1 and CDR2: ENHRY, SYGVKD. This chain's CDR3 is CAISESSEGGETQYF. CDR3 nucleotides: TGTGCCATCAGTGAGTCGTCGGAAGGGGGAGAGACCCAGTACTTC.

This chain joins TRBV5-3 and TRBJ2-1; no clear D gene. TRBV5-3 is flagged as an ORF with uncertain function. V shed 0 bases and J shed 0 bases, with 10 bases lying between them. The CDR3 has 16 amino acids. CDR3 in amino acids: CARSLELRGSYNEQFF. CDR3 in DNA: TGTGCCAGAAGCTTGGAGTTGCGAGGCTCCTACAATGAGCAGTTCTTC.

The genes are TRBV23-1 and TRBJ2-6; D may be TRBD1 (5 bases). TRBV23-1 counts as an open reading frame of uncertain function. V was pared by 0 bases and J by 0 bases, with 12 bases between. This CDR3 region has 18 residues. CDR3 amino acids: CASSQSVDIRSGANVLTF. Written as DNA, the CDR3 is TGCGCCAGCAGTCAATCAGTGGACATACGCTCTGGGGCCAACGTCCTGACTTTC.

The chain recombines TRBV19 with TRBJ2-1; 14 bases match TRBD2. The CDR3 spans 14 residues. CDR1 LNHDA and CDR2 SQIVND come from the germline V gene (reference sequence). The ends lost 9 bases at V and 8 bases at J; junction bases unmatched: 6. In DNA form, the CDR3 reads TGTGCCAGCGAAGGACTAGCGGGAGGTTATGAGCAGTTCTTC. This encodes CASEGLAGGYEQFF.

The CDR3 sequence is CASSQVTAAANYGYTF. The DNA of the CDR3 is TGTGCCAGCAGCCAAGTGACAGCCGCCGCTAACTATGGCTACACCTTC. The genes are TRBV3-1 (or the pseudogene TRBV3-2) and TRBJ1-2, with a possible D match to TRBD1 (5 bases). CDR3 length: 16 residues. The ends were cut back, 1 base at V and 0 bases at J, with 12 bases in the middle. CDR1 is LGHDT and CDR2 is YNNKEL in the germline V gene (reference sequence).

The chain combines TRBV30 with TRBJ1-5, with D maybe TRBD1 (5 bases). The V and J ends lost 0 bases and 2 bases respectively, with 8 bases between them. This CDR3 is built from 14 residues. Germline V lookup: CDR1 GTSNPN, CDR2 SVGIG (reference sequence). Here the CDR3 reads CAWSVGAGNQPQHF. CDR3 bases: TGTGCCTGGAGTGTTGGGGCGGGCAATCAGCCCCAGCATTTT. Drawing the rest from reference TRBV30 and TRBJ1-5, the complete variable domain is SQTIHQWPATLVQPVGSPLSLECTVEGTSNPNLYWYRQAAGRGLQLLFYSVGIGQISSEVPQNLSASRPQDRQFILSSKKLLLSDSGFYLCAWSVGAGNQPQHFGDGTRLSIL.

The rearrangement links TRBV9 to TRBJ2-1; TRBD2 aligns across 7 bases. Germline assignment: CDR1 SGDLS and CDR2 YYNGEE. The CDR3 spans 15 residues. The V and J ends lost 6 bases and 1 base, in that order; junction bases with no gene match: 7. The DNA of the CDR3 is TGTGCCAGCAACCCGGGAGGTTCTTCCTACAATGAGCAGTTCTTC. Translation: CASNPGGSSYNEQFF. The full variable domain, rest sourced from reference TRBV9 and TRBJ2-1, is DSGVTQTPKHLITATGQRVTLRCSPRSGDLSVYWYQQSLDQGLQFLIQYYNGEERAKGNILERFSAQQFPDLHSELNLSSLELGDSALYFCASNPGGSSYNEQFFGPGTRLTVL.

The rearrangement joins TRBV3-1 (or the pseudogene TRBV3-2) to TRBJ1-1; D not certain. Germline CDR1 and CDR2: LGHDT and YNNKEL (reference sequence). V gave up 1 base and J gave up 1 base, with 7 bases separating them. The CDR3 runs to 14 residues. CDR3: CASSQGQWNTEAFF. CDR3 nucleotide sequence: TGTGCCAGCAGCCAAGGTCAATGGAACACTGAAGCTTTCTTT.

The gene calls are TRBV2 and TRBJ1-3; 7 bases fit TRBD1. Germline lookup yields CDR1 SNHLY and CDR2 FYNNEI. J lost 1 base, V lost 6 bases, and 12 bases had no gene match. This CDR3 comprises 17 residues. This chain's CDR3 is CASSVGAGGWSGNTIYF. The CDR3 DNA is TGTGCCAGCAGCGTTGGGGCAGGGGGGTGGTCTGGAAACACCATATATTTT.

This chain connects TRBV11-3 to TRBJ1-2; the match to TRBD1 covers 9 bases. Germline trimming cut 5 bases from V and 8 bases from J; bases unmatched to any gene: 9. This CDR3 is built from 14 residues. Germline CDR1 SGHNT, CDR2 YENEEA. The CDR3 reads CASSMDRGSLGYTF. The CDR3 nucleotides read TGTGCCAGCAGCATGGACAGGGGTTCCTTGGGCTACACCTTC.

This chain uses TRBV9 with TRBJ2-7, with a weak D call TRBD1 (6 bases). Trimming removed 0 bases from V and 5 bases from J, with 12 bases in between. This CDR3 spans 14 amino acids. From germline, CDR1 is SGDLS and CDR2 YYNGEE. The CDR3 reads CASSVATGYDEQYF. The DNA for the CDR3 is TGTGCCAGCAGCGTAGCAACAGGGTACGACGAGCAGTACTTC. Combining the CDR3 with reference TRBV9 and TRBJ2-7 gives the whole variable domain DSGVTQTPKHLITATGQRVTLRCSPRSGDLSVYWYQQSLDQGLQFLIQYYNGEERAKGNILERFSAQQFPDLHSELNLSSLELGDSALYFCASSVATGYDEQYFGPGTRLTVT.